Below, one T cell receptor (beta chain) is given with its context. Clones were sequenced by immunoSEQ multiplex PCR, and TCRdb holds only the in-frame ones, with some missing. The table has 100,000 or so clones, roughly 80% seen once. These data belong to a study of radiotherapy plus CTLA-4 blockade in lung cancer. The CDR3 is 16 amino acids. With 1 base clipped from V and 4 bases from J, the junction kept 8 bases outside the gene matches. The V gene's germline CDR1 is SGHRS and CDR2 YFSETQ. The sample here was peripheral blood, taken from a patient treated with radiotherapy plus ipilimumab. The sequence was collected from a human donor with non-small cell lung cancer that progressed on radiotherapy plus ipilimumab. The V gene is TRBV5-1, the J gene TRBJ2-5, with TRBD2 matching over 9 bases. The CDR3 protein is CASSLWSSGMGETQYF. The CDR3 DNA reads TGCGCCAGCAGCTTGTGGTCTAGCGGGATGGGAGAGACCCAGTACTTC.